This TCR beta chain was captured by sequencing in a study of identical twins. V was shortened by 5 bases and J by 5 bases, with 18 bases between the two germline ends. CDR3 length: 14 amino acids. From germline, CDR1 is DFQATT and CDR2 SNEGSKA (reference sequence). This clonotype was counted between two and nine times. Its antigen is currently unknown. Template switching added a universal primer site, and cDNA bore unique molecular identifiers. TCRdb independently ran MiXCR on the 5' RACE reads; one entry per CDR3 protein. The sample contains about 720,000 distinct CDR3 sequences, approximately 18% of which appear only once. Regarding the study as a whole: There was an excess of low generation probability in the out-of-frame alpha sequences that twins shared. The degree of excess twin sharing was weaker in beta out-of-frame sequences.

These data also formed part of another study, on T cells expressing NK-cell markers. That work contributes: Whether expanded NKG2C-expressing T cell clones recognize HCMV is unknown.

V and J are TRBV20-1 and TRBJ1-1; D is ambiguous. The source is a woman younger than 35 in good health. The sequencing input was PBMCs. The CDR3 spells CSALNNHGGTEAFF. In DNA form, the CDR3 reads TGCAGTGCTCTAAATAACCACGGCGGAACTGAAGCTTTCTTT.